This T cell receptor beta chain was identified during a study of T-cell reconstitution after alpha-beta-depleted transplantation in children. Study-wide results and caveats: Approximately two months post-transplant, alpha-beta T cells reportedly originated from several hundred expanded graft clones. Among T cells one year after transplant, newly produced cells accounted for most counts and diversity. Recipient T cells and thymic progenitors that survived gave rise to the high TCRbeta diversity observed at day 60 in some patients.

For this clonotype: Its antigen is currently unknown.

Unmatched junction bases numbered 13, after V lost 6 bases and J lost 5 bases. This CDR3 has 17 amino acids. From germline, CDR1 is LNHDA and CDR2 SQIVND (reference sequence). The TCRbeta library was prepared with unique molecular identifiers. Each CDR3 protein gets one entry after TCRdb re-called the PCR reads with MiXCR. The table shows 700,000 to 850,000 distinct CDR3 sequences, with 15% to 20% occurring only once. The chain couples TRBV19 to TRBJ1-1, with 12 bases lining up with TRBD1. The receptor's source is a male patient between 10 and 17 years old who had a stem cell transplant for acute lymphoblastic leukemia, so the T cells may come from the graft donor. Sequencing was performed on PBMCs, mostly from graft donor cells, taken 360 days after TCRalphabeta/CD19-depleted stem cell transplant. The CDR3 DNA reads TGTGCCAGTAGCGACCCAGACCGGGACAGGGGGCTTACTGAAGCTTTCTTT. Amino acids: CASSDPDRDRGLTEAFF.